This T cell receptor (beta chain) came from a study of T-cell reconstitution after alpha-beta-depleted transplantation in children. Comments on this clonotype: The antigen is not known.

Overall study findings and caveats: From surviving recipient T cells and thymic progenitors came the high day-60 TCRbeta diversity observed in some patients.

From germline, CDR1 is LGHDT and CDR2 YNNKEL (reference sequence). The CDR3 contains 15 residues. The J segment lost 4 bases and the V segment lost 1 base, leaving 6 bases of the junction unmatched. Preparation of the TCRbeta library involved a method that used unique molecular identifiers. TCRdb redid the calling of the PCR reads with MiXCR, one entry per CDR3 protein. The sample has fewer than 750,000 distinct CDR3 sequences, roughly 27% seen once. The J gene is TRBJ2-7, the V gene TRBV3-1; 8 bases are shared with TRBD2. This receptor was obtained from a boy under two years old with Wiskott-Aldrich syndrome, due to receive a stem cell transplant. The specimen comprised PBMCs, sampled before TCRalphabeta/CD19-depleted stem cell transplant. CDR3 protein: CASSQVPGGPYEQYF. CDR3 nucleotide sequence: TGTGCCAGCAGCCAAGTCCCGGGAGGGCCGTACGAGCAGTACTTC.